Sequencing of this T cell receptor beta chain was carried out in a study of shared clonotypes between healthy human individuals. About the study: A donor's plate count was three for CD4 naive and three for CD4 memory; CD8 naive had two and CD8 memory one. Broader study findings: It was the non-shared clonotypes that had lower generation probabilities than clonotypes shared by all four donors. Deeper or shallower sequencing was expected to change how clonotypes are shared among donors.

CDR1 and CDR2 (germline): SQVTM, ANQGSEA. The V gene lost 4 bases and the J gene lost 3 bases, with 13 bases spanning the gap. The CDR3 covers 14 residues. Only a few counts were recorded for this clone. Its specificity is unknown. Generated by immunoSEQ multiplex PCR, the TCRdb table keeps only in-frame clones and is missing some. The data show more than 550,000 clones, over 55% seen once. The rearrangement links TRBV29-1 to TRBJ2-1; perhaps TRBD2 as D (7 bases). What was sequenced was memory CD4+ T cells sorted from blood. The subset here: CD45RA-negative fraction. This receptor was taken from a woman between 25 and 40 years old in good health. CDR3 loop: CSVAHGGLYNEQFF. The CDR3 bases are TGCAGCGTTGCCCACGGGGGGCTCTACAATGAGCAGTTCTTC.